The 2 T cell receptor beta chains listed next were all sequenced from one sample in a study of PD-1 blockade in classical Hodgkin lymphoma. Clones were sequenced by immunoSEQ multiplex PCR, and TCRdb holds only the in-frame ones, with some missing. The sample lists tens of thousands of clones, 85% to 95% occurring once. The sample's time point: newly diagnosed, previously untreated cHL patient sample. The sequenced material came from peripheral blood mononuclear cells (PBMCs). The receptors derive from a human donor with classical Hodgkin lymphoma.

V gene TRBV10-2 combines with J gene TRBJ2-7, with TRBD1 as a possible D gene (7 bases). Per germline, CDR1 WSHSY and CDR2 SAAADI. Trimming removed 3 bases from V and 5 bases from J, with 14 bases in between. There are 14 residues in the CDR3. The DNA of the CDR3 is TGCGCCAGCAGTGATTCAGGGGGGTTCCACGAGCAGTACTTC. Encoded protein: CASSDSGGFHEQYF.

The V gene is TRBV10-3, the J gene TRBJ2-5; TRBD1 aligns across 7 bases. Losses at the gene ends were 6 bases for V and 4 bases for J; bases not matched to a gene: 8. The V gene's germline CDR1 is ENHRY and CDR2 SYGVKD. The CDR3 spans 14 residues. Here the CDR3 DNA reads TGTGCCATCAGCCAGATCCGGGACAGAGAGACCCAGTACTTC. This translates into CAISQIRDRETQYF.